This paragraph reports one T cell receptor (beta chain). Each participant's cohort was designated according to participant-reported clinical history. This specimen belongs to a study of blood T cell repertoires in COVID-19. Study-wide context: Sample material is recorded as cDNA or gDNA derived from T cells, B-cell-depleted T cells, or PBMCs.

Libraries were prepared by immunoSEQ multiplex PCR; TCRdb keeps only in-frame clonotypes and omits some of them. The sample contains more than 200,000 clones, around 86% of which appear only once. Germline CDR1 reads SGHRS; CDR2 reads YFSETQ. CDR3 length: 16 residues. V was cut by 6 bases and J by 0 bases, with 18 bases left in between. The chain combines TRBV5-1 with TRBJ1-1; weak D call: TRBD1 (5 bases). Input material: PBMCs or T cells enriched from blood (not recorded which). The sequence came from a man between 35 and 55 years old who had recovered from COVID-19. The CDR3 coding sequence is TGCGCCAGCATCCCTCGGGGTGGGGACTTGAACACTGAAGCTTTCTTT. Amino acid sequence: CASIPRGGDLNTEAFF. Drawing the rest from reference TRBV5-1 and TRBJ1-1, the complete variable domain is KAGVTQTPRYLIKTRGQQVTLSCSPISGHRSVSWYQQTPGQGLQFLFEYFSETQRNKGNFPGRFSGRQFSNSRSEMNVSTLELGDSALYLCASIPRGGDLNTEAFFGQGTRLTVV.